What follows are 26 T cell receptor beta chains derived from one specimen sequenced in a study of T cell responses to AZD1222 COVID-19 vaccine. Repertoires were generated with immunoSEQ multiplex PCR, while TCRdb's copy carries only in-frame clones and drops some. The data show roughly 140,000 clones, 70% to 90% seen once. The sequenced sample was peripheral blood, obtained on day 0 of AZD1222 vaccination. These receptors originate from an adult in good health.

The chain is built from TRBV9 and TRBJ2-7; tentatively, D is TRBD1 or TRBD2 (7 bases each). CDR3 length equals 12 residues. The V and J ends lost 3 bases and 12 bases respectively, with 16 bases between them. Germline CDR1 reads SGDLS; CDR2 reads YYNGEE. The DNA of the CDR3 is TGTGCCAGCAGCGCCCAGGGGGGGAAACGGTACTTC. As protein: CASSAQGGKRYF.

The chain joins TRBV4-1 to TRBJ1-1; D possibly corresponds to TRBD1 (6 bases). Germline V CDR1 and CDR2: MGHRA, YSYEKL. Trimming stripped 3 bases from V and 0 bases from J, with 17 bases between. The CDR3 covers 17 residues. The CDR3 sequence: CASSQNPDRVMNTEAFF. DNA of the CDR3: TGCGCCAGCAGCCAGAACCCGGACAGAGTAATGAACACTGAAGCTTTCTTT.

The chain links TRBV19 to TRBJ2-2, with TRBD2 as a possible D gene (5 bases). Germline-derived CDR1 and CDR2 are LNHDA and SQIVND (reference sequence). V dropped 4 bases and J dropped 3 bases, with 12 bases sitting between them. The CDR3 has 15 residues. The CDR3 protein is CASSRGFLDTGELFF. CDR3 sequence (DNA): TGTGCCAGTAGTAGAGGGTTCTTGGACACCGGGGAGCTGTTTTTT.

The rearrangement uses TRBV7-9 and TRBJ1-2, with D unresolved. The CDR3 has 15 residues. Per germline, CDR1 SEHNR and CDR2 FQNEAQ (reference sequence). Trimming took 0 bases from V and 1 from J, leaving 9 bases between them. CDR3 DNA: TGTGCCAGCAGCTTAGCGCTCCCGGTTAACTATGGCTACACCTTC. It translates to CASSLALPVNYGYTF.

This clone was counted a few times. The chain carries TRBV2 and TRBJ2-3; 9 nucleotides line up with TRBD1. The CDR3 consists of 15 residues. Germline-derived CDR1 and CDR2 are SNHLY and FYNNEI. V lost 3 bases to trimming and J lost 4 bases; unmatched junction nucleotides: 5. CDR3 bases: TGTGCCAGCAGTGATAAGGACAGGGGCGCAGATACGCAGTATTTT. Translating it yields CASSDKDRGADTQYF.

This clone came up a few times. V gene TRBV4-3 combines with J gene TRBJ1-2; D might be TRBD1 (5 bases). Germline values: CDR1 LGHNA, CDR2 YSLEER. The ends were cut back, 0 bases at V and 4 bases at J, with 18 bases in the middle. The CDR3 consists of 17 residues. Written as DNA, the CDR3 is TGCGCCAGCAGCCAAGATCTGTTCGAGTGGGGGGGCTATGGCTACACCTTC. Its protein is CASSQDLFEWGGYGYTF.

The chain joins TRBV19 to TRBJ2-7; the D is unclear. Trimming stripped 3 bases from V and 5 bases from J, with 8 bases between. The CDR3 runs to 12 residues. Germline V gene lookup returns CDR1 LNHDA and CDR2 SQIVND (reference sequence). CDR3 loop: CASSMEGNEQYF. The CDR3 DNA is TGTGCCAGTAGTATGGAAGGGAACGAGCAGTACTTC.

The chain joins TRBV7-2 to TRBJ1-5; D may be TRBD1 (5 bases). Trimming left V 1 base short and J 7 bases short, with 11 bases between. The CDR3 extends over 14 amino acids. Germline V gene sequence: CDR1 SGHTA, CDR2 FQGNSA. CDR3 region: CASSLEGVGQPQHF. CDR3 bases: TGTGCCAGCAGCTTAGAAGGGGTTGGCCAGCCCCAGCATTTT.

This chain connects TRBV3-1 (or the pseudogene TRBV3-2) to TRBJ1-3; 10 nucleotides line up with TRBD1. CDR3 size: 17 residues. The germline gives CDR1 LGHDT, CDR2 YNNKEL (reference sequence). V shed 4 bases and J 3 bases; nucleotides not matched to a gene: 9. The CDR3 here is CASSPPSGTGDGNTIYF. The CDR3 DNA is TGTGCCAGCAGCCCCCCGTCCGGGACAGGGGATGGAAACACCATATATTTT.

V is TRBV9 and J is TRBJ2-2; 8 bases line up with TRBD2. This CDR3 comprises 13 residues. Per the germline V gene, CDR1 is SGDLS and CDR2 is YYNGEE. Trimming at V came to 6 bases and at J to 5 bases, leaving 3 bases not matched to a gene. CDR3 residues: CASTKRETGELFF. The CDR3 DNA is TGTGCCAGCACAAAGCGGGAGACCGGGGAGCTGTTTTTT.

V gene TRBV9 combines with J gene TRBJ1-3, with a possible D match to TRBD1 (6 bases). The length of the CDR3 is 14 residues. The germline gives CDR1 SGDLS, CDR2 YYNGEE. Trimming shortened V by 0 bases and J by 5 bases, and 9 bases separated the two germline ends. The DNA for the CDR3 is TGTGCCAGCAGCGTAGGACAGGAAAGAAACACCATATATTTT. It yields the protein CASSVGQERNTIYF.

J is TRBJ2-3 and V is TRBV10-3; TRBD1 matches 8 bases. Germline V gene lookup returns CDR1 ENHRY and CDR2 SYGVKD. V was pared by 6 bases and J by 3 bases, with 2 bases of the junction left unmatched. The CDR3 loop spans 13 amino acids. CDR3 nucleotides: TGTGCCATCAGAGGACAGGGAACAGATACGCAGTATTTT. As protein: CAIRGQGTDTQYF.

The chain employs TRBV5-1 and TRBJ2-3, with a weak D call TRBD2 (6 bases). The V and J ends lost 0 bases and 4 bases respectively, with 12 bases between them. The germline V gene has CDR1 SGHRS and CDR2 YFSETQ. The CDR3 runs 15 residues. The CDR3 DNA reads as TGCGCCAGCAGCTTGGGTGAGGGAGGCCCAGATACGCAGTATTTT. This codes for CASSLGEGGPDTQYF. Complete variable domain (other parts from reference TRBV5-1 and TRBJ2-3): KAGVTQTPRYLIKTRGQQVTLSCSPISGHRSVSWYQQTPGQGLQFLFEYFSETQRNKGNFPGRFSGRQFSNSRSEMNVSTLELGDSALYLCASSLGEGGPDTQYFGPGTRLTVL.

Only one count was recorded for this clone. The chain links TRBV7-2 to TRBJ1-2; no reliable D call. V was cut by 0 bases and J by 4 bases, with 12 bases left in between. CDR3 length: 15 residues. The germline CDR1 and CDR2 sequences are SGHTA and FQGNSA. The CDR3 DNA reads TGTGCCAGCAGCTTAGCGTTATTTCGGATCTATGGCTACACCTTC. Translating gives CASSLALFRIYGYTF.

The chain recombines TRBV7-9 with TRBJ2-3; a weak D match, TRBD2 (5 bases). Trimming stripped 5 bases from V and 2 bases from J, with 14 bases between. Germline CDR1 is SEHNR and CDR2 is FQNEAQ (reference sequence). The CDR3 totals 15 residues. In nucleotides, the CDR3 is TGTGCCAGCAGCCTCGCGCTAGCACCCACAGATACGCAGTATTTT. It specifies CASSLALAPTDTQYF.

The V gene is TRBV19, the J gene TRBJ1-1, with D possibly matching TRBD1 (5 bases). Germline V gene data show CDR1 as LNHDA and CDR2 as SQIVND (reference sequence). V was cut by 4 bases and J by 6 bases, with 24 bases left in between. The CDR3 sequence is 17 residues long. The CDR3: CASSNSFLSGTGAEAFF. In DNA, the CDR3 is TGTGCCAGTAGTAACAGCTTTCTTTCCGGGACCGGTGCTGAAGCTTTCTTT.

J is TRBJ2-3 and V is TRBV5-1, with D maybe TRBD2 (5 bases). V gave up 3 bases and J gave up 1 base, with 12 bases separating them. This CDR3 is 15 amino acids long. In germline, CDR1 is SGHRS, CDR2 YFSETQ. This CDR3 reads CASSSAGSGTDTQYF. The CDR3, as DNA: TGCGCCAGCAGCTCCGCGGGTTCCGGCACAGATACGCAGTATTTT.

This chain uses TRBV29-1 with TRBJ2-6; 8 nucleotides align to TRBD2. The CDR3 has 15 residues. The V gene's germline CDR1 is SQVTM and CDR2 ANQGSEA. J lost 0 bases, V lost 4 bases, and 2 bases had no gene match. The CDR3: CSVGGTSSGANVLTF. The DNA for the CDR3 is TGCAGCGTTGGAGGGACTAGCTCTGGGGCCAACGTCCTGACTTTC. Full variable domain (missing parts from reference TRBV29-1 and TRBJ2-6): SAVISQKPSRDICQRGTSLTIQCQVDSQVTMMFWYRQQPGQSLTLIATANQGSEATYESGFVIDKFPISRPNLTFSTLTVSNMSPEDSSIYLCSVGGTSSGANVLTFGAGSRLTVL.

The V and J genes are TRBV29-1 and TRBJ2-3; D possibly corresponds to TRBD2 (6 bases). Trimming removed 3 bases at V and 5 bases at J, with 12 bases between. Germline V CDR1 and CDR2: SQVTM, ANQGSEA. The CDR3 runs to 13 residues. CDR3 nucleotides: TGCAGCGTTGATCAACTAGCAGGAGATACGCAGTATTTT. Amino acids: CSVDQLAGDTQYF.

Of note for this clone: Other DNA sequences in this sample translate to the same CDR3. The chain uses TRBV5-1 and TRBJ1-5, with 12 bases aligning to TRBD1. The CDR3 has 16 amino acids. J lost 6 bases, V lost 2 bases, and 6 bases had no gene match. Germline values: CDR1 SGHRS, CDR2 YFSETQ. CDR3 nucleotides: TGCGCCAGCAGCTTAGACGGGACAGGGGGCGGTCAGCCCCAGCATTTT. Translating gives CASSLDGTGGGQPQHF.

V and J are TRBV7-2 and TRBJ2-7, with TRBD1 as a possible D gene (6 bases). The germline gives CDR1 SGHTA, CDR2 FQGNSA. The V and J ends lost 3 bases and 1 base respectively, with 19 bases between them. This CDR3 spans 17 amino acids. The CDR3 reads CASSFEVPPDRSYEQYF. The CDR3 DNA sequence: TGTGCCAGCAGCTTCGAAGTACCGCCGGACAGATCCTACGAGCAGTACTTC.

V gene TRBV19 combines with J gene TRBJ1-1; 7 nucleotides match TRBD1. Germline V gene sequence: CDR1 LNHDA, CDR2 SQIVND (reference sequence). The CDR3 spans 16 residues. V lost 5 bases, J lost 0 bases, and 9 bases stayed unmatched. The CDR3 DNA follows: TGTGCCAGTAGTGAATCGACAGGGAGGATGAACACTGAAGCTTTCTTT. Residues: CASSESTGRMNTEAFF.

V and J are TRBV30 and TRBJ1-5; D gene ambiguous. Germline CDR1 reads GTSNPN; CDR2 reads SVGIG (reference sequence). The CDR3 consists of 13 residues. V gave up 2 bases and J gave up 7 bases, with 12 bases separating them. CDR3 amino acids: CAWSRGLEQPQHF. The CDR3 DNA sequence: TGTGCCTGGAGTCGTGGGTTAGAACAGCCCCAGCATTTT.

The chain joins TRBV2 to TRBJ1-2; 10 nucleotides align to TRBD1. The V gene end was trimmed by 8 bases and the J gene end by 5 bases; junction bases not matched to a gene: 11. Germline CDR1 SNHLY, CDR2 FYNNEI. The CDR3 has 15 amino acids. The DNA of the CDR3 is TGTGCCAGCCCCAAGGGGGGACAGGGGCAATATGGCTACACCTTC. Amino acid sequence: CASPKGGQGQYGYTF.

The chain carries TRBV28 and TRBJ2-7; D may be TRBD1 or TRBD2 (5 bases each). V gave up 6 bases and J gave up 6 bases, with 12 bases separating them. Germline V lookup: CDR1 MDHEN, CDR2 SYDVKM. The CDR3 length is 12 residues. CDR3 DNA: TGTGCCAGCAGCTTTCCGGGGCGCGAGCAGTACTTC. Residues: CASSFPGREQYF. Drawing the rest from reference TRBV28 and TRBJ2-7, the complete variable domain is DVKVTQSSRYLVKRTGEKVFLECVQDMDHENMFWYRQDPGLGLRLIYFSYDVKMKEKGDIPEGYSVSREKKERFSLILESASTNQTSMYLCASSFPGREQYFGPGTRLTVT.

DNA for the CDR3: TGTGCCAGCAGCTTAAATGGTATCTCGGGCGGAGAGACCCAGTACTTC. Translation: CASSLNGISGGETQYF. This chain joins TRBV7-8 and TRBJ2-5; D not resolved. CDR3 size: 16 residues. V dropped 2 bases and J dropped 4 bases, with 17 bases sitting between them. Germline CDR1 SGHVS, CDR2 FQNEAQ.